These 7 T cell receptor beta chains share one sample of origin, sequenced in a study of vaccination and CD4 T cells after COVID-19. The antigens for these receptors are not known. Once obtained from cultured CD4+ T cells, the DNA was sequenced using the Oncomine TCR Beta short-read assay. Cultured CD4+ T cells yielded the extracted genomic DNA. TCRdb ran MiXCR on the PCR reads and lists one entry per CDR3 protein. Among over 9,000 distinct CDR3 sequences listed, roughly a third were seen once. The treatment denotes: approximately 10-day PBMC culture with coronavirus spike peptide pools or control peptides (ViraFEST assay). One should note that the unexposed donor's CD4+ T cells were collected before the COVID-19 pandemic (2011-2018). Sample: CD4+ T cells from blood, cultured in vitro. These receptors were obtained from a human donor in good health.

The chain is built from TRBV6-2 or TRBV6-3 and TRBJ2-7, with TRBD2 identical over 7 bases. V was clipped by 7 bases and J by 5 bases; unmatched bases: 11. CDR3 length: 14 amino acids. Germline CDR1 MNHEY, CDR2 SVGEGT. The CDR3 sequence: CASIPSGLWDEQYF. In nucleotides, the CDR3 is TGTGCCAGCATCCCTAGCGGCCTCTGGGACGAGCAGTACTTC.

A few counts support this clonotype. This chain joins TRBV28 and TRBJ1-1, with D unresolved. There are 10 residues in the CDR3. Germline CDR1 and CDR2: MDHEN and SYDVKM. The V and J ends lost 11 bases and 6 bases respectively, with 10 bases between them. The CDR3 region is CASRGSEAFF. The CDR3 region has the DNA TGTGCCTCCAGAGGATCTGAAGCTTTCTTT.

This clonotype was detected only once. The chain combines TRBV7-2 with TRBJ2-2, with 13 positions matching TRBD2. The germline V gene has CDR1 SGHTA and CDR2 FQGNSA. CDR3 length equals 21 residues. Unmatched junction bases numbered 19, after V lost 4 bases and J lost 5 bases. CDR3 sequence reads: CASSSFGTSGNRPLYTGELFF. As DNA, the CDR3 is TGTGCCAGCAGCTCCTTTGGGACTAGCGGGAATCGCCCCCTATATACCGGGGAGCTGTTTTTT.

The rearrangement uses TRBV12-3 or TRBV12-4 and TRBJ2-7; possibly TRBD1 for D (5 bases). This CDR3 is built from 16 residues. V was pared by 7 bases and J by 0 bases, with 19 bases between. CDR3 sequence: CASTPHGFDSSYEQYF. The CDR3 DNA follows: TGTGCCAGCACCCCCCACGGATTCGACAGCTCCTACGAGCAGTACTTC.

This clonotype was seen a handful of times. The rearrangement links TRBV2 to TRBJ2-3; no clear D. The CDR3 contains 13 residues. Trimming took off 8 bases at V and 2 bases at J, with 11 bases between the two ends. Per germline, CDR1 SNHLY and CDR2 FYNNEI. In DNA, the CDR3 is TGTGCCAGCGTTCGTACTCCCACAGATACGCAGTATTTT. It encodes CASVRTPTDTQYF.

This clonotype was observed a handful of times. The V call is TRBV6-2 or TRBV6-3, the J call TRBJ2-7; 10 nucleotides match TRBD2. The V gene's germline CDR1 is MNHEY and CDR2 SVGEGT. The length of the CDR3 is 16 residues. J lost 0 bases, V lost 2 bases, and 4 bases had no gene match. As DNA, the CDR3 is TGTGCCAGCAGTTACAAAGCGGGAGGGAGCTCCTACGAGCAGTACTTC. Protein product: CASSYKAGGSSYEQYF.

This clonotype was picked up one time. The CDR3 region is CAWTGTEARSPLHF. CDR3 bases: TGTGCCTGGACTGGGACAGAGGCACGATCACCCCTCCACTTT. The V call is TRBV30, the J call TRBJ1-6; 7 positions match TRBD1. The germline V gene has CDR1 GTSNPN and CDR2 SVGIG (reference sequence). The CDR3 runs to 14 residues. The V gene end was trimmed by 4 bases and the J gene end by 10 bases; junction bases not matched to a gene: 10.